This T cell receptor (beta chain) was sequenced in a study of T cell responses to AZD1222 COVID-19 vaccine. About this clone itself: Antigen specificity is unknown.

V was pared by 6 bases and J by 5 bases, with 9 bases of the junction left unmatched. The CDR3 spans 14 residues. Per the germline V gene, CDR1 is SNHLY and CDR2 is FYNNEI. Points from the study as a whole: Only 5 or 6 AZD1222 recipients were seropositive at baseline.

Sequencing used immunoSEQ multiplex PCR; TCRdb keeps in-frame clones, though not all of them. There are some 130,000 clones in the sample; about nine tenths occur only once, and just under 6.5% lies in the top ten. J is TRBJ1-2 and V is TRBV2, with 7 positions matching TRBD1. The sample consisted of peripheral blood, taken on day 0 of AZD1222 vaccination. The sequence came from an adult in good health. In DNA, the CDR3 is TGTGCCAGCAGCCCGGCACAGGGGAAATATGGCTACACCTTC. As protein: CASSPAQGKYGYTF.